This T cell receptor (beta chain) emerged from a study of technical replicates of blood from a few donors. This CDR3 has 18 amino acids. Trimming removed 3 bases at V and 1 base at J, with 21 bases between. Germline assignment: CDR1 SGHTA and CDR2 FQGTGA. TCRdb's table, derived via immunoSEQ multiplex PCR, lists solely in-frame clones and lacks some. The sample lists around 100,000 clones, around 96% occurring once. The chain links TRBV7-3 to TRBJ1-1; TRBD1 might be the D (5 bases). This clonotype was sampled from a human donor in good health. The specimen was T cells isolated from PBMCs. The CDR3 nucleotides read TGTGCCAGCAGCTTGGTTGCATCTGAGGGACTTTCGAACACTGAAGCTTTCTTT. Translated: CASSLVASEGLSNTEAFF.